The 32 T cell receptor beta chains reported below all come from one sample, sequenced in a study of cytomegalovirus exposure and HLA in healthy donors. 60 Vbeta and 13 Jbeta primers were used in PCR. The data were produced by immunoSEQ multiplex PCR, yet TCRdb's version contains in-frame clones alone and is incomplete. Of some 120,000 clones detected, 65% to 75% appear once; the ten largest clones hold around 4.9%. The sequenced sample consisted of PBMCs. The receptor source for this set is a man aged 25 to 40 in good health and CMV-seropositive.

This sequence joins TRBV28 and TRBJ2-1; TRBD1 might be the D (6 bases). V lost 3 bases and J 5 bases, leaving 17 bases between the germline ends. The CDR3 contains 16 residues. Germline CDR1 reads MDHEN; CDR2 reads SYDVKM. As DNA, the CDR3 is TGTGCCAGCAGTTTCTTACAGGGCATCCTCAACAATGAGCAGTTCTTC. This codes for CASSFLQGILNNEQFF.

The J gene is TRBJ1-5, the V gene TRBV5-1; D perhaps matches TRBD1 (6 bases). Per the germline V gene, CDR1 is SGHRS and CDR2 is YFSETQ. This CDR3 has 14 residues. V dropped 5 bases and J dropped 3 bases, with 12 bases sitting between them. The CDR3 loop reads CASSYTGNNQPQHF. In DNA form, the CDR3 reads TGCGCCAGCAGTTACACAGGGAACAATCAGCCCCAGCATTTT.

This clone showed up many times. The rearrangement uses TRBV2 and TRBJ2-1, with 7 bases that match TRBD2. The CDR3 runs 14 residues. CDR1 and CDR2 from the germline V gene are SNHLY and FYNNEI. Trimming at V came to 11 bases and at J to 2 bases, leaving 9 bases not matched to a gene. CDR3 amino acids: CASQPAGAYNEQFF. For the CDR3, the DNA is TGTGCCTCCCAACCCGCGGGGGCCTACAATGAGCAGTTCTTC.

CDR3 region: CASSLLGGLNTEAFF. The CDR3 DNA reads TGCGCCAGCAGCTTGTTAGGGGGCTTGAACACTGAAGCTTTCTTT. The chain joins TRBV5-1 to TRBJ1-1, with 7 bases identical to TRBD1. This CDR3 comprises 15 residues. Germline-derived CDR1 and CDR2 are SGHRS and YFSETQ. The trim removed 1 base at V and 0 bases at J, leaving 3 bases unmatched.

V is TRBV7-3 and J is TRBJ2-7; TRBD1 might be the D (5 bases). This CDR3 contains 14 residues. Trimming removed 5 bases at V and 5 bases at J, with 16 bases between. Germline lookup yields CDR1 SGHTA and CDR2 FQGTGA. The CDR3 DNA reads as TGTGCCAGCAGCAAGGCGGCAGGGTCCGACGAGCAGTACTTC. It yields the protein CASSKAAGSDEQYF. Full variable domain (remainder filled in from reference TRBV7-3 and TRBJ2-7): GAGVSQTPSNKVTEKGKYVELRCDPISGHTALYWYRQSLGQGPEFLIYFQGTGAADDSGLPNDRFFAVRPEGSVSTLKIQRTERGDSAVYLCASSKAAGSDEQYFGPGTRLTVT.

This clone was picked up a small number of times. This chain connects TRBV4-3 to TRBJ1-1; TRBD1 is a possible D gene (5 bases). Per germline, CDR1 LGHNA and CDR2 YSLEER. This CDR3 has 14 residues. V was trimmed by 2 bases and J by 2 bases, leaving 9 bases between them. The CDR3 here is CASSQQGLNTEAFF. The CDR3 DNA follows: TGCGCCAGCAGCCAACAGGGCTTAAACACTGAAGCTTTCTTT.

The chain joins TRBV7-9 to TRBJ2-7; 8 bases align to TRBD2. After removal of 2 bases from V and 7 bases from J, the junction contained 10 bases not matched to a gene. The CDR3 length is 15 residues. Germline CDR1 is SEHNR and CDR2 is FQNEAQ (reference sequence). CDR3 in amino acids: CASSLTRHSGGEQYF. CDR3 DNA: TGTGCCAGCAGCTTAACTAGACATTCGGGGGGGGAGCAGTACTTC.

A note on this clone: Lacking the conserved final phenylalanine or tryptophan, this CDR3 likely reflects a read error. The CDR3 sequence is CASRYKRLAGSDTQYL. The DNA for the CDR3 is TGTGCCAGCCGTTACAAGCGACTAGCGGGGTCCGATACGCAGTATCTT. The genes are TRBV6-5 and TRBJ2-3; 11 bases line up with TRBD2. Germline loops: CDR1 MNHEY, CDR2 SVGAGI. CDR3 length: 16 residues.

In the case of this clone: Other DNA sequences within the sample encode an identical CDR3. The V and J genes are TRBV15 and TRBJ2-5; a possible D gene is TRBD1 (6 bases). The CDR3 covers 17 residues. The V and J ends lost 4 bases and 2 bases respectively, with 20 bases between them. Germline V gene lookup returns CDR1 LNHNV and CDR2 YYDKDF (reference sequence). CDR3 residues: CATSTERGTQGQETQYF. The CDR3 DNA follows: TGTGCCACCAGCACCGAAAGGGGCACACAGGGACAAGAGACCCAGTACTTC.

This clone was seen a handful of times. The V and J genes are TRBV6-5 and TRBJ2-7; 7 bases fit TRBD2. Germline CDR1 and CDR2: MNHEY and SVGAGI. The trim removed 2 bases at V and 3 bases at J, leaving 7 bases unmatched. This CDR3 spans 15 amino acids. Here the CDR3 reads CASSYQRGVLYEQYF. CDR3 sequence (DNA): TGTGCCAGCAGTTACCAGCGGGGAGTCCTCTACGAGCAGTACTTC.

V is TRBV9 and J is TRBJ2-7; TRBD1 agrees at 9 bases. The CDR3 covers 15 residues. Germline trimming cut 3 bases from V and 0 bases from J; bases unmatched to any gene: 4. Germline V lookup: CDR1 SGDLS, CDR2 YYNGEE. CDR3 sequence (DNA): TGTGCCAGCAGCGCTCACAGGGGGCCCTCCTACGAGCAGTACTTC. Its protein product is CASSAHRGPSYEQYF. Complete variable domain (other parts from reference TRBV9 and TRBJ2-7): DSGVTQTPKHLITATGQRVTLRCSPRSGDLSVYWYQQSLDQGLQFLIQYYNGEERAKGNILERFSAQQFPDLHSELNLSSLELGDSALYFCASSAHRGPSYEQYFGPGTRLTVT.

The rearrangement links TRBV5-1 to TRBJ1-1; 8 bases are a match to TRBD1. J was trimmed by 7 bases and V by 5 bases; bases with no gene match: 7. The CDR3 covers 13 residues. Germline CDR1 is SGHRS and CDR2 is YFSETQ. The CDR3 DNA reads TGCGCCAGCAGGTTCGACAGGGGCGGTGAAGCTTTCTTT. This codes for CASRFDRGGEAFF. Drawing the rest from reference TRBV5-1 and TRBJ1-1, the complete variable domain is KAGVTQTPRYLIKTRGQQVTLSCSPISGHRSVSWYQQTPGQGLQFLFEYFSETQRNKGNFPGRFSGRQFSNSRSEMNVSTLELGDSALYLCASRFDRGGEAFFGQGTRLTVV.

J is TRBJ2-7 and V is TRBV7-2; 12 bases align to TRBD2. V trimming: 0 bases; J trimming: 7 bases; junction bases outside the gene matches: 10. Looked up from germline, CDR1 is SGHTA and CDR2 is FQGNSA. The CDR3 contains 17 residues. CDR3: CASSLARLAGVPREQYF. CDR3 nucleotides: TGTGCCAGCAGCTTAGCGCGACTAGCGGGGGTCCCTCGGGAGCAGTACTTC. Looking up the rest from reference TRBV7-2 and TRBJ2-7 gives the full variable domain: GAGVSQSPSNKVTEKGKDVELRCDPISGHTALYWYRQSLGQGLEFLIYFQGNSAPDKSGLPSDRFSAERTGGSVSTLTIQRTQQEDSAVYLCASSLARLAGVPREQYFGPGTRLTVT.

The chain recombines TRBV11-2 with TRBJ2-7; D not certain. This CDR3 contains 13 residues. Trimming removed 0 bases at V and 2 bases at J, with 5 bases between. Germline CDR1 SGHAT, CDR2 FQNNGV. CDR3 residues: CASSLEAAYEQYF. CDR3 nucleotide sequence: TGTGCCAGCAGCTTAGAGGCAGCCTACGAGCAGTACTTC.

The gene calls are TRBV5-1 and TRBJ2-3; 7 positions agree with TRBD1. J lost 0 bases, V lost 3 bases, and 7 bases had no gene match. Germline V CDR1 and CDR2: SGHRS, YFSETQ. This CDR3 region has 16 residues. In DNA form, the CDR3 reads TGCGCCAGCAGCTCCAGACTGACAGGGAGCACAGATACGCAGTATTTT. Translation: CASSSRLTGSTDTQYF.

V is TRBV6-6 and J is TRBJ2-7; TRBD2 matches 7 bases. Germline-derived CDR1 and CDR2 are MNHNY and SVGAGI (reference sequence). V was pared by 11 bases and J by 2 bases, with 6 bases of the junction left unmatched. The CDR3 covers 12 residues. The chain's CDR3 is CAGGVSPYEQYF. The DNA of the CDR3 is TGTGCCGGGGGGGTATCACCCTACGAGCAGTACTTC.

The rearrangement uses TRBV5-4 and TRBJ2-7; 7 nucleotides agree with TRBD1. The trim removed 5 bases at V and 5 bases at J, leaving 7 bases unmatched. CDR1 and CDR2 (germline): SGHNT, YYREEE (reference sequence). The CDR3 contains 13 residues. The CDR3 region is CASRNHDRDEQYF. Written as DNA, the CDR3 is TGTGCCAGCAGAAACCATGACAGGGACGAGCAGTACTTC. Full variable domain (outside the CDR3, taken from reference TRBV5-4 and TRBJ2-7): ETGVTQSPTHLIKTRGQQVTLRCSSQSGHNTVSWYQQALGQGPQFIFQYYREEENGRGNFPPRFSGLQFPNYSSELNVNALELDDSALYLCASRNHDRDEQYFGPGTRLTVT.

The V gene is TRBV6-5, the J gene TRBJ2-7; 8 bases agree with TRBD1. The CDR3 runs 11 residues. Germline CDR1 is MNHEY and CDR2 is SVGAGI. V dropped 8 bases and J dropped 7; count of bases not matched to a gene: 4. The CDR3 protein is CASRTGLEQYF. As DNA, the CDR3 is TGTGCCAGCCGGACAGGGCTAGAGCAGTACTTC.

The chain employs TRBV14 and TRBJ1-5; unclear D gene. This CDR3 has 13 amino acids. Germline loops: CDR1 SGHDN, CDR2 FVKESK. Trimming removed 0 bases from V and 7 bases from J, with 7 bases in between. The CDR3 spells CASSQESTQPQHF. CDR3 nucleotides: TGTGCCAGCAGCCAAGAATCCACACAGCCCCAGCATTTT.

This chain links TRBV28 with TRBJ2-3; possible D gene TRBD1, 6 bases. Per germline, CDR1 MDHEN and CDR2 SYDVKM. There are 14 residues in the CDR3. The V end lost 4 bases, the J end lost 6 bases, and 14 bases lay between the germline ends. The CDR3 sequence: CASSSDRVGDTQYF. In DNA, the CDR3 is TGTGCCAGCAGTTCGGACAGAGTAGGGGATACGCAGTATTTT.

The CDR3 sequence: CAWRDGQGGYQPQHF. CDR3 DNA sequence: TGTGCCTGGAGGGACGGACAGGGAGGGTACCAGCCCCAGCATTTT. V usage is TRBV30 and J usage is TRBJ1-5, with 8 nucleotides matching TRBD1. Looked up from germline, CDR1 is GTSNPN and CDR2 is SVGIG (reference sequence). With 3 bases clipped from V and 7 bases from J, the junction kept 11 bases outside the gene matches. The CDR3 is 15 residues long.

CDR3 coding DNA: TGTGCCAGCAGTTGGAGGGGCCCCTACGAGCAGTACTTC. Translating it yields CASSWRGPYEQYF. The chain joins TRBV27 to TRBJ2-7; possible D gene TRBD2, 6 bases. The V end was cut by 4 bases, the J end by 2 bases, with 9 bases between. The CDR3 sequence is 13 residues long. The germline V gene has CDR1 MNHEY and CDR2 SMNVEV (reference sequence).

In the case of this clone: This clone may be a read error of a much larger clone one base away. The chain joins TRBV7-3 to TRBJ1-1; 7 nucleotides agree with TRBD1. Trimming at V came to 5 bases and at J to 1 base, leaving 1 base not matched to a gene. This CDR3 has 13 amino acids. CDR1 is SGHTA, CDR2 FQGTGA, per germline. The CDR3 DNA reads TGTGCCAGCAGCCGACAGGGGAACACTGAAGCTTTCTTT. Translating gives CASSRQGNTEAFF.

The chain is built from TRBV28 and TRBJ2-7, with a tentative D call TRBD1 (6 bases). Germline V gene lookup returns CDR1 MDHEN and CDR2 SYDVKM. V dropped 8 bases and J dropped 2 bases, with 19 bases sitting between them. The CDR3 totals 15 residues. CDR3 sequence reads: CASLRTGTPAYEQYF. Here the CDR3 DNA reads TGTGCCAGCCTACGAACCGGGACACCGGCCTACGAGCAGTACTTC.

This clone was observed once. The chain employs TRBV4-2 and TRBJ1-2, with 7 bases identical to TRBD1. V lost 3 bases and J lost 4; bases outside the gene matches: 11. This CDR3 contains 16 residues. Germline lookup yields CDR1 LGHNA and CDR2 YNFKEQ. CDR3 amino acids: CASSQALRGRGYGYTF. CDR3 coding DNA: TGTGCCAGCAGCCAGGCATTAAGGGGGCGCGGCTATGGCTACACCTTC.

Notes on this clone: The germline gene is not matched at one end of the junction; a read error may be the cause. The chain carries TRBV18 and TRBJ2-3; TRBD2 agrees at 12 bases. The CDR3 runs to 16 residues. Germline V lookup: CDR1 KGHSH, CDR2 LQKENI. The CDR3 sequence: CASSSPSGGVTDTQYF. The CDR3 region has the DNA TGTGCCAGCTCATCACCTAGCGGGGGGGTCACAGATACGCAGTATTTT.

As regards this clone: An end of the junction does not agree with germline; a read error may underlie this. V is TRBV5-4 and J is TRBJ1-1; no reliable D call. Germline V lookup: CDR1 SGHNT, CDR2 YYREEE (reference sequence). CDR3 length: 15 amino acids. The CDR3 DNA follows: TGTGCCAGAAGCTTGCTTCGCAGAATGAACACTGAAGCTTTCTTT. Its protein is CARSLLRRMNTEAFF.

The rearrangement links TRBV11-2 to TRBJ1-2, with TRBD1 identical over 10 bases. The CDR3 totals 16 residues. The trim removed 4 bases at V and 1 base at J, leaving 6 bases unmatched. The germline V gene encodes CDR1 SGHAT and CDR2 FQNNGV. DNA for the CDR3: TGTGCCAGCAGCTCCGGGACAGGGGCCTTTAACTATGGCTACACCTTC. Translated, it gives CASSSGTGAFNYGYTF.

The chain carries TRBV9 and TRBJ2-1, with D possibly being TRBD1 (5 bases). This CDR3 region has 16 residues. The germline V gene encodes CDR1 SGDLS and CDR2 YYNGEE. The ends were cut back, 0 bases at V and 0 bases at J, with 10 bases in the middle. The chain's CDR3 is CASSVVSQASYNEQFF. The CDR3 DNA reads TGTGCCAGCAGCGTAGTATCACAGGCCTCCTACAATGAGCAGTTCTTC.

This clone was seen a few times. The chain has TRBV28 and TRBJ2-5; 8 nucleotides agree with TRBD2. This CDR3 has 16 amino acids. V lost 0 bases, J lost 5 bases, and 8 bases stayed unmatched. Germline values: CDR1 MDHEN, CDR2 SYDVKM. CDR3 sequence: CASSLWGGGIKETQYF. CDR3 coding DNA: TGTGCCAGCAGTTTATGGGGCGGGGGGATCAAGGAGACCCAGTACTTC.

The CDR3 region has the DNA TGTGCCAGCAGCCCTCTCAGCGGGGGGGATTTTGAGCAGTTCTTC. It translates to CASSPLSGGDFEQFF. This chain links TRBV7-9 with TRBJ2-1, with 10 bases fitting TRBD2. V trimming: 5 bases; J trimming: 9 bases; junction bases outside the gene matches: 10. Germline assignment: CDR1 SEHNR and CDR2 FQNEAQ (reference sequence). The CDR3 consists of 15 residues.

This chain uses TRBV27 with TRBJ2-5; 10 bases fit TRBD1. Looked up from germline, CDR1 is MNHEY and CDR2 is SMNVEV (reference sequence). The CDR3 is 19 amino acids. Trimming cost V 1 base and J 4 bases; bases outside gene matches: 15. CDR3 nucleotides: TGTGCCAGCAGTTTATGGTTCCCCCGGGACAGGGGTCTTTTAGAGACCCAGTACTTC. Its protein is CASSLWFPRDRGLLETQYF.